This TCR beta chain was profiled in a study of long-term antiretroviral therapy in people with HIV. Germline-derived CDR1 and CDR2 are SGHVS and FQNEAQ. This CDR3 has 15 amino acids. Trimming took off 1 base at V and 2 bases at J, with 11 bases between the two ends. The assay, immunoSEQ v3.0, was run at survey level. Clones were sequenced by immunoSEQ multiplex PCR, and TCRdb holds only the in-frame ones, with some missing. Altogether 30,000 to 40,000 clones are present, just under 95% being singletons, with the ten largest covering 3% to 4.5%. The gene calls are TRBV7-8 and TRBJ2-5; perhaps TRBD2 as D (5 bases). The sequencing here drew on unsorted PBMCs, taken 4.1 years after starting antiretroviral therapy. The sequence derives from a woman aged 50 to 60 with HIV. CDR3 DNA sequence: TGTGCCAGCAGCTTAGATCGGGGTTCGCAAGAGACCCAGTACTTC. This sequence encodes CASSLDRGSQETQYF.